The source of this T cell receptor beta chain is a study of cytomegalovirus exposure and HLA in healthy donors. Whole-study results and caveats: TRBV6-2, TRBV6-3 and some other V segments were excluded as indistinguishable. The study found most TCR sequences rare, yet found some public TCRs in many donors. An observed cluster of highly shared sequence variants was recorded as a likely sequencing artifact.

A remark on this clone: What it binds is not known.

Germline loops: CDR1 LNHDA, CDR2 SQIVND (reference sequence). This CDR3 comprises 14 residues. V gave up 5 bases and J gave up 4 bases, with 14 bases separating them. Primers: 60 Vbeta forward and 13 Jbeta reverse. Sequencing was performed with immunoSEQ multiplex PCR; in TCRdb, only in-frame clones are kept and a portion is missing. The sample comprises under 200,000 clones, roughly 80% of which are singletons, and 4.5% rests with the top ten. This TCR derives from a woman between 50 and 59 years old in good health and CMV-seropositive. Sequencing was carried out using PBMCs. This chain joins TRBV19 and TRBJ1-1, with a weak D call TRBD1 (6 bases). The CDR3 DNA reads TGTGCCAGTAGTCCAAGGACAGCTCCCACTGAAGCTTTCTTT. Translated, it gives CASSPRTAPTEAFF.